Below, 4 T cell receptor beta chains from the same sample are listed, as sequenced in a study of spatial heterogeneity in lung cancer. Time point indicated: sample taken at primary tumor resection. From the 5' RACE reads, TCRdb called clonotypes with MiXCR, one entry per CDR3 protein. This sample has 24,000 or so distinct CDR3 sequences; about 7.6% occur once, and the top ten carry about 13%. The source material was PBMCs, sampled at surgery. The source is a male donor with early-stage non-small cell lung cancer.

This clonotype came up many times. In DNA, the CDR3 is TGTGCCAGCAGCCAAGATGGACAGTCGACCCAGTACTTC. This sequence encodes CASSQDGQSTQYF. The chain links TRBV3-1 to TRBJ2-5, with a weak D call TRBD1 (6 bases). The germline V gene encodes CDR1 LGHDT and CDR2 YNNKEL (reference sequence). V gave up 0 bases and J gave up 7 bases, with 9 bases separating them. The CDR3 is 13 residues long.

This clonotype occurred a few times. The chain combines TRBV6-5 with TRBJ1-1; D not certain. Trimming pared 7 bases from V and 1 base from J, leaving 13 bases between. CDR1 is MNHEY, CDR2 SVGAGI, per germline. This CDR3 is 14 amino acids long. The DNA for the CDR3 is TGTGCCAGCACCGATCAAGCAAGGAACACTGAAGCTTTCTTT. Protein sequence: CASTDQARNTEAFF.

This clonotype was counted a few times. Written as DNA, the CDR3 is TGTGCCAGTAGTATAGAACAGAGTTATAACACCGGGGAGCTGTTTTTT. Translating gives CASSIEQSYNTGELFF. The chain combines TRBV19 with TRBJ2-2; D remains unclear. The V gene's germline CDR1 is LNHDA and CDR2 SQIVND (reference sequence). Trimming took off 0 bases at V and 2 bases at J, with 10 bases between the two ends. The CDR3 loop spans 16 amino acids.

This chain links TRBV27 with TRBJ2-2; possibly TRBD1 or TRBD2 for D (5 bases each). The CDR3 has 17 amino acids. Germline V gene lookup returns CDR1 MNHEY and CDR2 SMNVEV (reference sequence). Between the trimmed V and J ends, which lost 0 bases and 7 bases, there was a span of 18 bases. The CDR3 nucleotides are TGTGCCAGCAGTTTATCTGGCAGGGACCGTTATGACGGGGAGCTGTTTTTT. It encodes CASSLSGRDRYDGELFF.